These T cell receptor beta chains were read from a single sample in a study of human T cells and chemical hapten exposure. TCRdb reprocessed the RACE reads via MiXCR and lists one record per CDR3 protein. The top ten hold 3.2% of the sample, which has about 95,000 distinct CDR3 sequences, approximately 10% seen once. The sequenced sample was whole blood, obtained in connection with sensitization to the hapten diphenylcyclopropenone (DPC). Receptors originate from a woman between 35 and 50 years old with alopecia areata. Some clones in this sample may be carry-over from other donors' samples. CDR3s include the opening cysteine and the closing phenylalanine or tryptophan. D genes are given only for firm matches. A clone size is listed for some rows: how often the clone was seen (once, few, many), or a class if it is expanded.

clone_size j_call d_call v_call cdr3_aa cdr3_nt
many TRBJ1-6 NA TRBV6-1 CASSNLDGGGSPLHF TGTGCCAGCAGTAACCTGGACGGAGGAGGATCACCCCTCCACTTT
many TRBJ2-7 TRBD2 TRBV5-1 CASSRSGSTYEQYF TGCGCCAGCAGCCGTAGCGGGAGTACCTACGAGCAGTACTTC
NA TRBJ2-7 NA TRBV28 CASSLGGWGEQYF TGTGCCAGCAGTTTAGGGGGCTGGGGCGAGCAGTACTTC
NA TRBJ1-1 TRBD1 TRBV29-1 CSGDSTEAFF TGCAGCGGGGACAGCACTGAAGCTTTCTTT
few TRBJ2-3 TRBD2 TRBV7-2 CASSRSLAGGLDTQYF TGTGCCAGCAGCCGTTCACTAGCGGGGGGGCTGGATACGCAGTATTTT
NA TRBJ2-7 TRBD2 TRBV19 CASSRGGYYEQYF TGTGCCAGTAGTCGGGGGGGGTATTACGAGCAGTACTTC
NA TRBJ2-5 NA TRBV7-9 CASSLEGRLQETQYF TGTGCCAGCAGCTTAGAAGGCCGCCTCCAAGAGACCCAGTACTTC
NA TRBJ2-5 TRBD2 TRBV7-2 CASSLGAPTSGQETQYF TGTGCCAGCAGCTTAGGCGCCCCGACTAGCGGCCAAGAGACCCAGTACTTC
many TRBJ1-2 NA TRBV20-1 CSAQILLPYGYTF TGCAGTGCCCAGATCCTACTACCCTATGGCTACACCTTC
many TRBJ2-7 NA TRBV4-3 CASSQDVENYEQYF TGCGCCAGCAGCCAAGATGTGGAGAACTACGAGCAGTACTTC
many TRBJ2-3 NA TRBV5-1 CASSLDSRETDTQYF TGCGCCAGCAGCTTGGACAGCAGAGAGACAGATACGCAGTATTTT
NA TRBJ2-6 NA TRBV6-5 CASSSGSGANVLTF TGTGCCAGCAGTTCAGGGTCTGGGGCCAACGTCCTGACTTTC
NA TRBJ1-6 NA TRBV12-3/TRBV12-4 CASSLGQVINSPLHF TGTGCCAGCAGTTTAGGACAGGTTATTAATTCACCCCTCCACTTT
many TRBJ2-1 NA TRBV5-1 CASSERGALNNEQFF TGCGCCAGCAGCGAACGGGGGGCTTTGAACAATGAGCAGTTCTTC
NA TRBJ2-2 NA TRBV20-1 CSARTSQGAGVLFF TGCAGTGCCCGGACTAGCCAGGGGGCCGGGGTGCTGTTTTTT
many TRBJ2-5 NA TRBV2 CASSSSGRGETQYF TGTGCCAGCAGCTCCTCCGGCCGAGGGGAGACCCAGTACTTC
many TRBJ1-5 NA TRBV29-1 CSVVMSGDQPQHF TGCAGCGTTGTTATGTCAGGGGATCAGCCCCAGCATTTT
many TRBJ1-2 NA TRBV12-3/TRBV12-4 CASGGGGYTF TGTGCCAGCGGGGGAGGCGGCTACACCTTC
many TRBJ2-1 TRBD2 TRBV7-7 CASSPGLAGDEQFF TGTGCTAGCAGCCCCGGACTAGCGGGGGATGAGCAGTTCTTC
few TRBJ1-1 TRBD1 TRBV27 CASSAGQTMNTEAFF TGTGCCAGCAGTGCGGGACAGACAATGAACACTGAAGCTTTCTTT
NA TRBJ2-7 NA TRBV7-2 CASSSPWAEQYF TGTGCCAGCAGCTCCCCTTGGGCCGAGCAGTACTTC
many TRBJ2-5 NA TRBV25-1 CASSELGSQETQYF TGTGCCAGCAGTGAATTGGGCAGCCAAGAGACCCAGTACTTC
few TRBJ2-5 TRBD2 TRBV4-1 CASSQGWASGSGETQYF TGCGCCAGCAGCCAAGGCTGGGCTAGCGGGAGTGGGGAGACCCAGTACTTC
NA TRBJ1-1 NA TRBV19 CASSPRSSEAFF TGTGCCAGTAGTCCCCGCAGCTCTGAAGCTTTCTTT
few TRBJ2-2 NA TRBV7-2 CASNQVSTGELFF TGTGCCAGCAACCAGGTTTCCACCGGGGAGCTGTTTTTT
few TRBJ1-3 NA TRBV7-2 CASSPPEGTIYF TGTGCCAGCAGCCCCCCGGAGGGCACCATATATTTT
many TRBJ2-1 NA TRBV5-5 CASSQGIGSYNEQFF TGTGCCAGCAGCCAGGGGATCGGCTCCTACAATGAGCAGTTCTTC
many TRBJ1-2 NA TRBV11-2 CASSLASNYGYTF TGTGCCAGCAGCCTTGCAAGCAACTATGGCTACACCTTC
NA TRBJ1-6 NA TRBV6-5 CASSYSRVSSSYNSPLHF TGTGCCAGCAGTTACTCGAGAGTTTCTAGCTCCTATAATTCACCCCTCCACTTT
NA TRBJ2-1 TRBD1 TRBV6-5 CASSGTGEVNEQFF TGTGCCAGCAGTGGGACAGGGGAAGTGAATGAGCAGTTCTTC
NA TRBJ2-7 NA TRBV7-9 CASSPVVSYEQYF TGTGCCAGCAGCCCCGTCGTCTCCTACGAGCAGTACTTC
NA TRBJ1-5 NA TRBV28 CPSSAPSGVGNQPQHF TGTCCCAGCAGTGCGCCCAGTGGGGTCGGCAATCAGCCCCAGCATTTT
many TRBJ2-6 TRBD1 TRBV2 CASSPRDRGSGANVLTF TGTGCCAGCAGCCCCCGGGACAGGGGCTCTGGGGCCAACGTCCTGACTTTC
many TRBJ2-5 NA TRBV6-6 CASSYGGETQYF TGTGCCAGCAGTTACGGGGGGGAGACCCAGTACTTC
many TRBJ2-7 NA TRBV4-3 CASSRDLTKGFSEQYF TGCGCCAGCAGCCGAGACCTAACGAAGGGTTTTAGCGAGCAGTACTTC
NA TRBJ1-1 NA TRBV12-5 CASGPSNYEAFF TGTGCTAGTGGTCCCTCTAACTATGAAGCTTTCTTT
many TRBJ2-2 NA TRBV5-4 CASSVTGELFF TGTGCCAGCAGCGTTACCGGGGAGCTGTTTTTT
NA TRBJ1-2 NA TRBV6-2/TRBV6-3 CASVESGEGGGYGYTF TGTGCCAGCGTAGAGAGCGGGGAAGGCGGCGGCTATGGCTACACCTTC
NA TRBJ2-4 NA TRBV4-2 CASSQDPSQGKLAKNIQYF TGTGCCAGCAGCCAAGATCCAAGTCAGGGGAAACTAGCCAAAAACATTCAGTACTTC
few TRBJ1-1 TRBD1 TRBV28 CASSAPQGKNTEAFF TGTGCCAGCAGTGCGCCACAGGGGAAGAACACTGAAGCTTTCTTT
many TRBJ2-5 NA TRBV3-1 CASSQVRGPGETQYF TGTGCCAGCAGCCAAGTCCGAGGGCCGGGCGAGACCCAGTACTTC
NA TRBJ1-4 NA TRBV4-2 CASSLSRRAGEKLFF TGTGCCAGCAGCCTATCCCGCCGGGCCGGAGAAAAACTGTTTTTT
NA TRBJ1-5 TRBD1 TRBV12-3/TRBV12-4 CASSPGGSNQPQHF TGTGCCAGCAGTCCAGGGGGAAGCAATCAGCCCCAGCATTTT
NA TRBJ1-2 NA TRBV3-1 CASSQAQGGDYGYTF TGTGCCAGCAGCCAAGCACAGGGAGGGGACTATGGCTACACCTTC
many TRBJ2-4 TRBD1 TRBV4-3 CASSHLGQGEGNIQYF TGCGCCAGCAGCCACCTAGGACAGGGCGAGGGAAACATTCAGTACTTC
many TRBJ2-5 TRBD2 TRBV7-2 CASNPGGETQYF TGTGCCAGCAACCCGGGGGGAGAGACCCAGTACTTC
many TRBJ2-3 NA TRBV6-2/TRBV6-3 CASRIPSRDTQYF TGTGCCAGCAGAATCCCTAGCCGGGATACGCAGTATTTT
many TRBJ1-2 NA TRBV4-3 CASSQDLDRGYTF TGCGCCAGCAGCCAAGATCTGGACCGGGGCTACACCTTC
many TRBJ2-7 NA TRBV29-1 CSVEGGSRAEQYF TGCAGCGTTGAAGGGGGGAGTCGAGCCGAGCAGTACTTC
many TRBJ1-1 NA TRBV5-5 CASIPNWGNTEAFF TGTGCCAGCATCCCTAACTGGGGGAACACTGAAGCTTTCTTT
many TRBJ1-1 NA TRBV7-6 CASSVNRNTEAFF TGTGCCAGCAGTGTGAACAGGAACACTGAAGCTTTCTTT
many TRBJ2-7 NA TRBV12-3/TRBV12-4 CASSQQGAEQYF TGTGCCAGCAGCCAACAGGGAGCCGAGCAGTACTTC
NA TRBJ1-2 NA TRBV12-3/TRBV12-4 CASSPNVGRGGSGYTF TGTGCCAGCAGCCCCAACGTGGGTAGGGGTGGTAGTGGCTACACCTTC
few TRBJ1-2 NA TRBV29-1 CSVEDRRGGYGYTF TGCAGCGTTGAAGATCGCAGGGGAGGTTATGGCTACACCTTC
NA TRBJ2-4 NA TRBV21-1 CAAGVCGAKNIQYF TGTGCTGCAGGGGTCTGTGGTGCCAAAAACATTCAGTACTTC
few TRBJ1-3 NA TRBV11-2 CASSPTRSGNTIYF TGTGCCAGCAGCCCCACCCGATCTGGAAACACCATATATTTT
NA TRBJ2-2 TRBD2 TRBV20-1 CSARDSGGADTGELFF TGCAGTGCTAGAGATAGCGGGGGTGCGGACACCGGGGAGCTGTTTTTT
many TRBJ1-2 TRBD1 TRBV7-8 CASSQGQGATIYGYTF TGTGCCAGCAGCCAAGGACAGGGGGCGACAATCTATGGCTACACCTTC
few TRBJ2-5 TRBD2 TRBV11-2 CASSSTSGRAELETQYF TGTGCCAGTTCCTCCACTAGCGGGAGGGCCGAGTTAGAGACCCAGTACTTC